This T cell receptor (beta chain) was documented in a study of T cell responses to AZD1222 COVID-19 vaccine. About the research overall: Pooled in the analysis were second doses at about 4 or about 12 weeks.

This clone has just a few counts. Antigen unknown. This table comes from immunoSEQ multiplex PCR, and its TCRdb copy is limited to in-frame clones, with some not included. The sample carries approximately 110,000 clones, around nine tenths recorded once. Study-wide results and limits: Along spike, vaccine-associated CD4 TCRs were found throughout, with dominance at 160-218 and 743-854.

Sample: peripheral blood, taken on day 0 of AZD1222 vaccination. The clonotype was recovered from an adult in good health.

CDR3 bases: TGCGCCAGCAGCTTCGAGGCAGCCACTGAAGCTTTCTTT. Amino acids: CASSFEAATEAFF. This sequence joins TRBV5-1 and TRBJ1-1; D unresolved. V shed 2 bases and J shed 4 bases, with 9 bases lying between them. Germline V lookup: CDR1 SGHRS, CDR2 YFSETQ. The CDR3 has 13 amino acids.